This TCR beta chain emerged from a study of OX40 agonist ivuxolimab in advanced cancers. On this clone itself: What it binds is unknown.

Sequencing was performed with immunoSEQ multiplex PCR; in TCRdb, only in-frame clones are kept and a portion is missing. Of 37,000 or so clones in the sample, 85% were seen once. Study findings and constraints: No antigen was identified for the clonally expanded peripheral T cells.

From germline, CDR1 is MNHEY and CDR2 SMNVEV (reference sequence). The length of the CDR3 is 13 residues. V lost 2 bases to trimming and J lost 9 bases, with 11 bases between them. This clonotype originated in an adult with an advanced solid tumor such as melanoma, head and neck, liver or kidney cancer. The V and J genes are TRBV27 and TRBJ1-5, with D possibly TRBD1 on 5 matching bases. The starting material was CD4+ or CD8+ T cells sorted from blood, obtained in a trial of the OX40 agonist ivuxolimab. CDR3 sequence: CASSLGRARPQHF. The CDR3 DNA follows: TGTGCCAGCAGTTTAGGCAGGGCCCGGCCCCAGCATTTT.